This T cell receptor (beta chain) was identified during a study of CD8 T cells in ankylosing spondylitis (dated by TCRdb to 2017 to 2019). Background on the whole study: T cell receptor beta repertoires were profiled in healthy donors and ankylosing spondylitis patients so that disease-linked TCR variants could be found. Peripheral blood samples were taken, and synovial fluid was additionally collected from ankylosing spondylitis patients. The full study cohort comprised around 25 ankylosing spondylitis patients and around 100 healthy donors. The paper as a whole reports these results and caveats: Some TCR beta motif variants had previously been reported in synovial fluid and blood of reactive arthritis patients, which suggested common disease-initiation mechanisms. Significant enrichment of the disease-linked clones was reported in matched synovial fluid samples from ankylosing spondylitis patients. A CD8+ phenotype was shown by the disease-linked clones, which were found at relatively low frequencies in peripheral blood. Blood from ankylosing spondylitis patients appeared to be characterized by a TCR beta motif composed of 7 to 9 highly homologous amino acid variants.

Trimming at the junction amounts to 8 bases on V and 4 bases on J, and the germline ends lie 13 bases apart. The germline V gene specifies MDHEN as CDR1 and SYDVKM as CDR2. The CDR3 runs 13 amino acids, cysteine and phenylalanine included. The entry retains the CDR3 DNA only, 39 bases that are in frame from base 1. This clonotype was counted a few times. The clone's antigen remains unknown. No qualities accompany the bases; no much larger clone lies one base away. Data came from an Illumina HiSeq 2500. TCR beta libraries were prepared by quantitative 5'-RACE with molecular barcodes. In the authors' own workflow: Disease-linked TCR variants were identified with a new computational method built on a probabilistic model of VDJ rearrangement. Through fastp at Q25 and MiXCR, TCRdb rebuilt clones from the public reads, retaining in-frame beta chains. Entries are consolidated by CDR3 protein sequence, retaining the most common genes and DNA. These V and J calls derive from TCRdb rather than the authors' analysis. The sample table contains 390,000 or so distinct CDR3 sequences; only one count was recorded for about 20% of them. The ten largest make up approximately 15% of the sample.

This TCR was recovered from a male donor with ankylosing spondylitis. The V and J segments used are TRBV28 and TRBJ2-3, with TRBD2 as a weak D call on 6 bases. Material: blood, either unsorted or a sorted T cell fraction (not recorded which). The CDR3 loop reads CASYGRFADTQYF. The bases are TGTGCCAGCTACGGGAGATTCGCAGATACGCAGTATTTT.